Below, one T cell receptor (beta chain) is given with its context. This CDR3 has 15 residues. Trimming removed 1 base from V and 4 bases from J, with 14 bases in between. The germline V gene has CDR1 LGHNA and CDR2 YSLEER. The sample originates from a study of cytomegalovirus exposure and HLA in healthy donors. 13 Jbeta primers and 60 Vbeta primers were used for the PCR. Sequencing was performed with immunoSEQ multiplex PCR; in TCRdb, only in-frame clones are kept and a portion is missing. The table includes fewer than 250,000 clones, about four fifths detected once. The clonotype originates from a woman between 50 and 59 years old in good health and CMV-seropositive. Sequencing was done on a sample of PBMCs. V is TRBV4-3 and J is TRBJ2-7; D may be TRBD1 (6 bases). The CDR3 coding sequence is TGCGCCAGCAGCCAAGTCGTGGCAGGGGCGTACGAGCAGTACTTC. As protein: CASSQVVAGAYEQYF.